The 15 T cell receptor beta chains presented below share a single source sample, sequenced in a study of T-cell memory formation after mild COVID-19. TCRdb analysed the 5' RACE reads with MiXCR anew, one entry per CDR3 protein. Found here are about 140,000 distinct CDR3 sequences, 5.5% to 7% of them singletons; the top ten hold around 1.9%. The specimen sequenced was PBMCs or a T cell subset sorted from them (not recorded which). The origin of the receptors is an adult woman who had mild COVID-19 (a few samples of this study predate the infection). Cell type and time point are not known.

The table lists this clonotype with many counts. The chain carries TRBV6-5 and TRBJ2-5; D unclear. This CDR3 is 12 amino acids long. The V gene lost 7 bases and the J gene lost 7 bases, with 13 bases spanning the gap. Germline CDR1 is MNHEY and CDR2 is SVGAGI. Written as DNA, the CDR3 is TGTGCCAGCAAGGTTGGAGAAACGACCCAGTACTTC. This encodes CASKVGETTQYF.

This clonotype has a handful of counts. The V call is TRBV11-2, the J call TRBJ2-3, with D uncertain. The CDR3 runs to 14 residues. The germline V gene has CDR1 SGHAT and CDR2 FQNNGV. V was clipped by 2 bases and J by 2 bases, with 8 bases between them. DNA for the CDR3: TGTGCCAGCAGCTTAAGGGCTACCACAGATACGCAGTATTTT. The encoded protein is CASSLRATTDTQYF. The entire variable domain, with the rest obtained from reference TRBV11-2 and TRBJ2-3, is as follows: EAGVAQSPRYKIIEKRQSVAFWCNPISGHATLYWYQQILGQGPKLLIQFQNNGVVDDSQLPKDRFSAERLKGVDSTLKIQPAKLEDSAVYLCASSLRATTDTQYFGPGTRLTVL.

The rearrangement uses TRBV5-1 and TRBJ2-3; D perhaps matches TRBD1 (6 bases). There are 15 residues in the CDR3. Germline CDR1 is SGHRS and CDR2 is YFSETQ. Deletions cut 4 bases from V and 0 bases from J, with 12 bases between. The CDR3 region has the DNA TGCGCCAGCAGCCACAACAGGGCTAGCACAGATACGCAGTATTTT. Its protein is CASSHNRASTDTQYF.

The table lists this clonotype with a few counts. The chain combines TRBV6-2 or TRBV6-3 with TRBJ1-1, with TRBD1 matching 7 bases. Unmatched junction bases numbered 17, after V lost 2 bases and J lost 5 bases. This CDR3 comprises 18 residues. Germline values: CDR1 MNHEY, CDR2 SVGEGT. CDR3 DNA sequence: TGTGCCAGCAGTTACGGGACAGCAGGCGTTTTGGTTCGGACTGAAGCTTTCTTT. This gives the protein CASSYGTAGVLVRTEAFF.

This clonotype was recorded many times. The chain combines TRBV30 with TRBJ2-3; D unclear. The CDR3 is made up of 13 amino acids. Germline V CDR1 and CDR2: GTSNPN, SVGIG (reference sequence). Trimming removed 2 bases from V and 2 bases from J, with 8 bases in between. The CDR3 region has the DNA TGTGCCTGGAGTCCCCCCATCACAGATACGCAGTATTTT. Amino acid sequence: CAWSPPITDTQYF.

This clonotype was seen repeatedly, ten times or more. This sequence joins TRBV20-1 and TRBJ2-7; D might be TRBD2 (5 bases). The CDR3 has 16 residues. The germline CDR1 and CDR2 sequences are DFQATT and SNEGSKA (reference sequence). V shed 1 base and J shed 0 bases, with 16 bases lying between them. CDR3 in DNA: TGCAGTGCTAGAGCCCGAGGGAAGCCGAGCTCCTACGAGCAGTACTTC. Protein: CSARARGKPSSYEQYF.

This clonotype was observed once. The CDR3 is CANQPGRGATYEQYF. CDR3 coding DNA: TGTGCCAACCAACCGGGGCGGGGGGCGACATACGAGCAGTACTTC. The chain combines TRBV2 with TRBJ2-7, with 8 nucleotides matching TRBD2. The CDR3 has 15 residues. With 10 bases clipped from V and 4 bases from J, the junction kept 15 bases outside the gene matches. CDR1 is SNHLY, CDR2 FYNNEI, per germline.

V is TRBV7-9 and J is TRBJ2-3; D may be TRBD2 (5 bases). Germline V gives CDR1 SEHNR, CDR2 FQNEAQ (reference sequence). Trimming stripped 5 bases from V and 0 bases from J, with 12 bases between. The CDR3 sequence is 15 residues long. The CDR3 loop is CASSELATSTDTQYF. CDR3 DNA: TGTGCCAGCAGCGAGCTAGCAACTAGCACAGATACGCAGTATTTT.

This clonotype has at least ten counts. CDR3 amino acids: CASSKGSGVQETQYF. CDR3 coding DNA: TGCGCCAGCAGCAAGGGTAGCGGGGTTCAAGAGACCCAGTACTTC. This rearrangement joins TRBV5-1 to TRBJ2-5, with 8 positions matching TRBD2. V was pared by 4 bases and J by 2 bases, with 7 bases of the junction left unmatched. CDR1 SGHRS and CDR2 YFSETQ come from the germline V gene. CDR3 length: 15 amino acids. Complete variable domain (other parts from reference TRBV5-1 and TRBJ2-5): KAGVTQTPRYLIKTRGQQVTLSCSPISGHRSVSWYQQTPGQGLQFLFEYFSETQRNKGNFPGRFSGRQFSNSRSEMNVSTLELGDSALYLCASSKGSGVQETQYFGPGTRLLVL.

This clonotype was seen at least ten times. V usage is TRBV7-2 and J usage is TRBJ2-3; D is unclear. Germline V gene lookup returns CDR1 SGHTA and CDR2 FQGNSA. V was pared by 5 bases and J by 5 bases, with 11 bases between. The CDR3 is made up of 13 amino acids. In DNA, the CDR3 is TGTGCCAGCAGCACCCGACCCCGAGATACGCAGTATTTT. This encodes CASSTRPRDTQYF.

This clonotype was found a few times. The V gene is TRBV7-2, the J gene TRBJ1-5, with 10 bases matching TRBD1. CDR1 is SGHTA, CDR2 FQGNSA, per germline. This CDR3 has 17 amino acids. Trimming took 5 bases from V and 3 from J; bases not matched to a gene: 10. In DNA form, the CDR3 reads TGTGCCAGCAGCAGCCCTTTGGGGACAGGGGCCAATCAGCCCCAGCATTTT. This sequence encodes CASSSPLGTGANQPQHF.

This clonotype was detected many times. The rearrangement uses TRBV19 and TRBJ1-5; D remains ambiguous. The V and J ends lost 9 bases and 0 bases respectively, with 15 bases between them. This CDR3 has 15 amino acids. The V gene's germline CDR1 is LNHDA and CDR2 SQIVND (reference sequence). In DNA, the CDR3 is TGTGCCAGCCGAACATACGGAGATAGCAATCAGCCCCAGCATTTT. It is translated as CASRTYGDSNQPQHF.

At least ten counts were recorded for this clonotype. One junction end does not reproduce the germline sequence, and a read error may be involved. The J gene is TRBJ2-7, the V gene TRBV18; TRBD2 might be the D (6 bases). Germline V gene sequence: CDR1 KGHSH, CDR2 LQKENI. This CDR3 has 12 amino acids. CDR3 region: CASSPGGYEQYF. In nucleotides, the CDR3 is TGCGCCAGCAGCCCCGGAGGGTACGAGCAGTACTTC.

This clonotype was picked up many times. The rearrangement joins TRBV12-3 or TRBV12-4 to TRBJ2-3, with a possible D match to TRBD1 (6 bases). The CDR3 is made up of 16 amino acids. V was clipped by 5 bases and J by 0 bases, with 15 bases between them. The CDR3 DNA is TGTGCCAGCAGTCGCCTAGGACAGTTAAGCACAGATACGCAGTATTTT. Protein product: CASSRLGQLSTDTQYF.

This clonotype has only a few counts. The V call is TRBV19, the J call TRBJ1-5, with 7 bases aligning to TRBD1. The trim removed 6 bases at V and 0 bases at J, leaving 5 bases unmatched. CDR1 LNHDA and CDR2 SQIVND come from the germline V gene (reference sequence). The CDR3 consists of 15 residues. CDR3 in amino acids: CASSGTADSNQPQHF. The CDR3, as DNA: TGTGCCAGTAGCGGGACAGCGGATAGCAATCAGCCCCAGCATTTT.